Listed here is a single T cell receptor beta chain. Its antigen remains unidentified. Enrollment shut out patients with autoimmune disease history or systemic immunosuppression. This CDR3 has 14 residues. Germline V CDR1 and CDR2: SGHTS, YDEGEE. V lost 4 bases, J lost 4 bases, and 14 bases lay in between. The data were obtained in a study of OX40 agonist ivuxolimab in advanced cancers. Clones were read by immunoSEQ multiplex PCR, and TCRdb kept only the in-frame ones, dropping some. The sample includes roughly 38,000 clones, 74% of them seen just once. General study points: Which antigen the expanded peripheral T cells recognized is unknown. On average, CD8+ T cells showed a greater number of expanded clones than CD4+.

This sequence joins TRBV5-8 and TRBJ1-2; no firm D call. The starting material was CD4+ or CD8+ T cells sorted from blood, obtained in a trial of the OX40 agonist ivuxolimab. This clonotype was obtained from an adult with an advanced solid tumor such as melanoma, head and neck, liver or kidney cancer. CDR3 sequence reads: CASSPKTARYGYTF. Here the CDR3 DNA reads TGTGCCAGCAGCCCGAAGACGGCCCGCTATGGCTACACCTTC.